This T cell receptor (beta chain) was obtained from a study of T cell changes during pregnancy in multiple sclerosis. The CDR3 totals 15 residues. Trimming shortened V by 5 bases and J by 10 bases, and 21 bases separated the two germline ends. In germline, CDR1 is LNHNV, CDR2 YYDKDF (reference sequence). TCRdb keeps only in-frame clones here, not all; method: immunoSEQ multiplex PCR. This table has about 36,000 clones, more than 70% appearing once. Source: CD4+ T cells from peripheral blood mononuclear cells, taken in the first trimester of pregnancy. The receptor was derived from a female donor with multiple sclerosis, enrolled in a pregnancy study. The chain is built from TRBV15 and TRBJ2-1; D may be TRBD2 (6 bases). CDR3 DNA sequence: TGTGCCACCAGCCGAGGACTACCGCCCCGGGTGGAGCAGTTCTTC. Translated: CATSRGLPPRVEQFF.